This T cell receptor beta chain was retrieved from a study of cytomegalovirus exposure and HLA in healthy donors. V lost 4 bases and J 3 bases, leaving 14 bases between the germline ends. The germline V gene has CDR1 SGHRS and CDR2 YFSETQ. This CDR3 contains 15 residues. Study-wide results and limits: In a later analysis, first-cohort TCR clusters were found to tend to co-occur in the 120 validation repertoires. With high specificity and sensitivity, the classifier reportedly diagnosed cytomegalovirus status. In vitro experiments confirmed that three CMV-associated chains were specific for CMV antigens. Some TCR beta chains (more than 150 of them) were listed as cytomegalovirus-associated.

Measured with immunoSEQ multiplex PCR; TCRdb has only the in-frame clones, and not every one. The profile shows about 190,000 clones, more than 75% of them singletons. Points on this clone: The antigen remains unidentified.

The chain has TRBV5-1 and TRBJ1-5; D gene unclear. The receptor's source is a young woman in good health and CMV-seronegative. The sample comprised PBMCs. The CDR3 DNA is TGCGCCAGCAGCGACGGGTCTGGCCCCAATCAGCCCCAGCATTTT. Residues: CASSDGSGPNQPQHF. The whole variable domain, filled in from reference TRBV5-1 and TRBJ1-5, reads KAGVTQTPRYLIKTRGQQVTLSCSPISGHRSVSWYQQTPGQGLQFLFEYFSETQRNKGNFPGRFSGRQFSNSRSEMNVSTLELGDSALYLCASSDGSGPNQPQHFGDGTRLSIL.